Listed below are T cell receptor beta chains from one sample, sequenced in a study of shared clonotypes between healthy human individuals. Profiling relied on immunoSEQ multiplex PCR, and the TCRdb table lists in-frame clones only, not all of them. This table holds under 2.5 million clones, 80% to 95% found once. The specimen sequenced was naive CD4+ T cells from PBMCs. The source is a man younger than 35 in good health. Some clones in this sample may be carry-over from other donors' samples. Each CDR3 is given with its conserved first and last residue. The D gene is left open where the match is weak. Clone size appears in some rows only: once, few, many, or a class for an expanded clone.

clone_size,d_call,j_call,v_call,cdr3_aa,cdr3_nt
.,.,TRBJ1-2,TRBV5-1,CASSLDRTYGYTF,TGCGCCAGCAGCTTGGACAGGACATATGGCTACACCTTC
.,TRBD2,TRBJ2-2,TRBV7-7,CASSPGGAVGELFF,TGTGCCAGCAGCCCCGGGGGGGCCGTCGGGGAGCTGTTTTTT
.,.,TRBJ1-5,TRBV19,CASSNGVRGFQPQHF,TGTGCCAGTAGTAACGGGGTCAGGGGTTTTCAGCCCCAGCATTTT
once,TRBD2,TRBJ2-3,TRBV29-1,CSVDASGRAVDTQYF,TGCAGCGTTGACGCTAGCGGGAGGGCCGTGGATACGCAGTATTTT
.,.,TRBJ2-3,TRBV12-5,CASGLGATTDTQYF,TGTGCTAGTGGTTTGGGAGCAACCACAGATACGCAGTATTTT
.,.,TRBJ1-1,TRBV7-9,CASSLSGNLNTEAFF,TGTGCCAGCAGCTTGTCAGGGAACTTGAACACTGAAGCTTTCTTT
.,.,TRBJ2-7,TRBV28,CASSPPQGGAYEQYF,TGTGCCAGCAGCCCACCCCAGGGGGGGGCCTACGAGCAGTACTTC
.,.,TRBJ1-1,TRBV28,CASSLVGTVNTEAFF,TGTGCCAGCAGTTTAGTCGGGACTGTGAACACTGAAGCTTTCTTT
few,.,TRBJ2-2,TRBV28,CASIRTENTGELFF,TGTGCCAGCATTAGGACAGAGAACACCGGGGAGCTGTTTTTT
.,.,TRBJ1-5,TRBV5-1,CASSLLGVFNQPQHF,TGCGCCAGCAGCCTCTTGGGAGTTTTCAATCAGCCCCAGCATTTT
.,.,TRBJ2-5,TRBV5-6,CASSFGSGSQETQYF,.
.,.,TRBJ1-4,TRBV11-2,CASSLWTRDEKLFF,TGTGCCAGCAGCCTATGGACAAGGGATGAAAAACTGTTTTTT
.,.,TRBJ2-3,TRBV18,CASSPSGQMSTDTQYF,TGTGCCAGCTCACCCTCCGGACAGATGAGCACAGATACGCAGTATTTT
.,TRBD2,TRBJ2-3,TRBV30,CAWSLGLATDTQYF,TGTGCCTGGAGTTTGGGACTAGCTACAGATACGCAGTATTTT
.,.,TRBJ1-5,TRBV19,CASTKDGFLPQHF,TGTGCCAGTACCAAAGACGGATTCCTTCCCCAGCATTTT
once,TRBD2,TRBJ2-1,TRBV27,CASRSTSGSSYNEQFF,TGTGCCAGCAGATCGACTAGCGGGAGCTCCTACAATGAGCAGTTCTTC
.,TRBD1,TRBJ2-7,TRBV7-2,CASSLGPGQGRGAYEQYF,TGTGCCAGCAGCTTAGGTCCCGGACAGGGGAGAGGGGCCTACGAGCAGTACTTC
.,.,TRBJ2-3,TRBV6-5,CASSYGAPGADTQYF,TGTGCCAGCAGTTATGGGGCCCCCGGGGCAGATACGCAGTATTTT
.,TRBD1,TRBJ1-4,TRBV6-6,CASNPGTGGEKLFF,TGTGCCAGCAACCCCGGGACAGGGGGTGAAAAACTGTTTTTT
.,TRBD1,TRBJ2-3,TRBV6-5,CASSYLGQKTDTQYF,TGTGCCAGCAGTTATTTGGGACAGAAAACAGATACGCAGTATTTT
.,.,TRBJ2-7,TRBV7-9,CASSLMSREDEQYF,TGTGCCAGCAGCTTAATGAGCCGAGAGGACGAGCAGTACTTC
.,.,TRBJ1-5,TRBV6-1,CASDFRVSSNQPQHF,TGTGCCAGCGACTTCCGGGTCTCTAGCAATCAGCCCCAGCATTTT
.,TRBD1,TRBJ1-2,TRBV5-1,CASSLVAGGINYGYTF,TGCGCCAGCAGCTTGGTGGCAGGGGGCATAAACTATGGCTACACCTTC
.,.,TRBJ1-2,TRBV2,CASSEVGRVMGYTF,TGTGCCAGCAGTGAAGTCGGTCGGGTTATGGGCTACACCTTC
.,TRBD2,TRBJ2-3,TRBV7-2,CASRKYTTSVTDTQYF,TGTGCCAGCAGGAAATATACGACTAGCGTTACAGATACGCAGTATTTT
.,TRBD2,TRBJ2-7,TRBV7-2,CASSLAGTSGNYEQYF,TGTGCCAGCAGCTTGGCCGGGACTAGCGGGAACTACGAGCAGTACTTC
.,TRBD1,TRBJ1-1,TRBV4-2,CASSPTSGTGGEAFF,TGTGCCAGCAGCCCGACTTCCGGGACAGGGGGTGAAGCTTTCTTT
.,TRBD2,TRBJ2-1,TRBV5-1,CASSDGLAGYNEQFF,TGCGCCAGCAGCGACGGACTAGCGGGCTACAATGAGCAGTTCTTC
.,TRBD2,TRBJ2-5,TRBV14,CASSQDRTSGMETQYF,TGTGCCAGCAGCCAGGACCGGACTAGCGGGATGGAGACCCAGTACTTC
.,.,TRBJ1-3,TRBV5-8,CASRAPGSSGNTIYF,TGTGCCAGCAGGGCTCCAGGTAGCTCTGGAAACACCATATATTTT
.,.,TRBJ1-4,TRBV27,CASSLMGVGLEKLFF,TGTGCCAGCAGTTTAATGGGGGTAGGACTCGAAAAACTGTTTTTT
.,.,TRBJ2-3,TRBV6-5,CASSMDGTDTQYF,TGTGCCAGCAGCATGGACGGTACAGATACGCAGTATTTT
.,.,TRBJ1-1,TRBV18,CASSPPGRYTEAFF,TGTGCCAGCTCACCGCCGGGACGATACACTGAAGCTTTCTTT
.,TRBD1,TRBJ2-1,TRBV5-1,CASSSGQGYYNEQFF,TGCGCCAGCAGCTCCGGACAGGGTTATTACAATGAGCAGTTCTTC
.,TRBD2,TRBJ2-3,TRBV18,CASSPSGSVSDTQYF,TGTGCCAGCTCACCGAGCGGGAGTGTTTCTGATACGCAGTATTTT
.,.,TRBJ2-1,TRBV20-1,CSARNNEQFF,TGCAGTGCTAGGAATAATGAGCAGTTCTTC
once,TRBD1,TRBJ1-4,TRBV4-2,CASSQAPGQSNEKLFF,TGTGCCAGCAGCCAAGCCCCGGGACAGTCCAATGAAAAACTGTTTTTT
few,.,TRBJ1-1,TRBV4-1,CASSHPLWGTEAFF,TGCGCCAGCAGCCACCCCCTATGGGGGACTGAAGCTTTCTTT
.,.,TRBJ2-1,TRBV9,CASSVGPPSSYNEQFF,TGTGCCAGCAGCGTAGGACCTCCGAGCTCCTACAATGAGCAGTTCTTC
.,.,TRBJ2-7,TRBV19,CASSMGGTERQQYF,TGTGCCAGTAGTATGGGTGGGACGGAGCGGCAGCAGTACTTC